Following are 8 T cell receptor beta chains from one sample sequenced in a study of tumor and adjacent non-tumor tissue in lung cancer. No cell sorting was done before RNA was extracted from the tissue. Three rounds of nested PCR, following a modified ARM-PCR protocol, produced the TCRbeta library. MiXCR, applied by TCRdb to the multiplex PCR reads, yields one record per CDR3 protein. The sample yields about 93,000 distinct CDR3 sequences, just over 65% seen once. Sequencing input: lung tumor tissue. The receptors here all came from a man in his sixties with non-small cell lung cancer.

The gene calls are TRBV5-4 and TRBJ2-5, with a tentative D call TRBD1 (5 bases). Germline V gene data show CDR1 as SGHNT and CDR2 as YYREEE (reference sequence). The CDR3 covers 16 residues. The V end was cut by 4 bases, the J end by 4 bases, with 20 bases between. The CDR3 spells CASSLLKGITRETQYF. CDR3 DNA sequence: TGTGCCAGCAGCCTTCTCAAGGGGATAACGAGAGAGACCCAGTACTTC.

This clonotype was counted only a few times. One junction end does not reproduce the germline sequence, and a read error may be involved. The V and J genes are TRBV11-2 and TRBJ2-1, with 8 nucleotides matching TRBD1. The CDR3 is 15 amino acids. In germline, CDR1 is SGHAT, CDR2 FQNNGV. The chain's CDR3 is CVSSLGGQGGDEQFF. In nucleotides, the CDR3 is TGTGTCAGCAGCTTAGGAGGACAGGGTGGCGATGAGCAGTTCTTC. Full variable domain (remainder filled in from reference TRBV11-2 and TRBJ2-1): EAGVAQSPRYKIIEKRQSVAFWCNPISGHATLYWYQQILGQGPKLLIQFQNNGVVDDSQLPKDRFSAERLKGVDSTLKIQPAKLEDSAVYLCVSSLGGQGGDEQFFGPGTRLTVL.

With regard to this clonotype: At one of its ends the junction is not consistent with the germline gene, which may arise from a read error. The J gene is TRBJ2-7, the V gene TRBV5-1; 7 bases agree with TRBD1. The germline gives CDR1 SGHRS, CDR2 YFSETQ. The CDR3 totals 15 residues. The CDR3 nucleotides are TGCGCCAGCAGGCCCGGGACAGCCCTTTCCCACGTGCAGAACTTC. This sequence encodes CASRPGTALSHVQNF.

This clonotype was seen a single time. This chain uses TRBV5-5 with TRBJ2-1; 11 bases match TRBD2. Germline V lookup: CDR1 SGHKS, CDR2 YYEKEE (reference sequence). The CDR3 loop spans 18 amino acids. V trimming: 2 bases; J trimming: 1 base; junction bases outside the gene matches: 8. The CDR3 sequence: CASSLVSTSGSSYNEQFF. DNA for the CDR3: TGTGCCAGCAGCTTAGTGTCAACTAGCGGGAGTTCCTACAATGAGCAGTTCTTC.

On this clonotype: Sequence at one end of the junction differs from germline and may be a read error. The chain links TRBV4-3 to TRBJ2-1; perhaps TRBD2 as D (5 bases). The V gene's germline CDR1 is LGHNA and CDR2 YSLEER. The CDR3 has 16 residues. CDR3: CASNQLSTFMRDELFF. CDR3 bases: TGCGCCAGCAACCAACTTAGTACCTTCATGAGGGATGAGCTGTTCTTC.

The rearrangement uses TRBV25-1 and TRBJ2-1; unclear D gene. V lost 9 bases to trimming and J lost 8 bases, with 14 bases between them. CDR1 and CDR2 (germline): MGHDK, SYGVNS. The CDR3 spans 12 residues. The CDR3 spells CARANLGYEQFF. In DNA, the CDR3 is TGTGCCAGAGCGAACCTTGGCTATGAGCAGTTCTTC.

On this clonotype: A much larger clone differs by one base, so this may be a read error. This chain joins TRBV28 and TRBJ2-1; TRBD2 matches 7 bases. The CDR3 consists of 16 residues. Germline CDR1 reads MDHEN; CDR2 reads SYDVKM. V shed 3 bases and J 8 bases; nucleotides not matched to a gene: 13. Here the CDR3 DNA reads TGTGCCAGCAGTTTCCCAGGACTAGTGGGAGGGTATGAGCAGTTCTTC. Its translation is CASSFPGLVGGYEQFF.

This clonotype has ten or more counts. This chain joins TRBV7-2 and TRBJ2-5, with 8 bases aligning to TRBD1. From germline, CDR1 is SGHTA and CDR2 FQGNSA. CDR3 length: 18 residues. Trimming at V came to 1 base and at J to 0 bases, leaving 10 bases not matched to a gene. CDR3 loop: CASSLEVGDRKYQETQYF. CDR3 sequence (DNA): TGTGCCAGCAGCTTAGAGGTGGGGGACAGGAAGTACCAAGAGACCCAGTACTTC.